The 31 T cell receptor beta chains below were found in one sample sequenced in a study of T cell clones after liver transplantation. Assay: immunoSEQ multiplex PCR; the TCRdb copy retains only in-frame clones and omits some. The table shows 35,000 to 45,000 clones, with roughly 84% occurring only once. This sample comprised CD4+ T cells from blood, obtained 24 months after liver transplant. These receptors were obtained from a human patient who received a liver transplant. Some T cells may be provided by the graft donor.

The genes are TRBV2 and TRBJ2-7, with a tentative D call TRBD1 (5 bases). This CDR3 is 15 amino acids long. The germline gives CDR1 SNHLY, CDR2 FYNNEI. Trimming took 4 bases from V and 0 from J, leaving 13 bases between them. The CDR3 sequence: CASSAPLGVSYEQYF. The CDR3 DNA follows: TGTGCCAGCAGTGCCCCCCTAGGGGTCTCCTACGAGCAGTACTTC. Filled out from reference TRBV2 and TRBJ2-7, the complete variable domain reads EPEVTQTPSHQVTQMGQEVILRCVPISNHLYFYWYRQILGQKVEFLVSFYNNEISEKSEIFDDQFSVERPDGSNFTLKIRSTKLEDSAMYFCASSAPLGVSYEQYFGPGTRLTVT.

The gene calls are TRBV6-1 and TRBJ2-7; TRBD2 agrees at 12 bases. Germline V gene sequence: CDR1 MNHNS, CDR2 SASEGT. V lost 1 base and J lost 9; bases outside the gene matches: 4. The CDR3 contains 14 residues. CDR3 sequence reads: CASSEGLAGVMQYF. CDR3 in DNA: TGTGCCAGCAGTGAAGGACTAGCGGGAGTAATGCAGTACTTC.

The chain recombines TRBV10-3 with TRBJ2-2; D may be TRBD2 (6 bases). Trimming removed 4 bases from V and 4 bases from J, with 10 bases in between. Germline V lookup: CDR1 ENHRY, CDR2 SYGVKD. The CDR3 is made up of 14 amino acids. In DNA, the CDR3 is TGTGCCATCAGTGTCGGGGGAGGCACCGGGGAGCTGTTTTTT. Its protein product is CAISVGGGTGELFF.

The chain uses TRBV7-9 and TRBJ1-1, with D hard to call. V was trimmed by 1 base and J by 7 bases, leaving 10 bases between them. Looked up from germline, CDR1 is SEHNR and CDR2 is FQNEAQ (reference sequence). This CDR3 has 13 residues. The CDR3 DNA is TGTGCCAGCAGCTTAGTACATGAGGGTGAAGCTTTCTTT. Translation: CASSLVHEGEAFF.

In DNA, the CDR3 is TGTGCCAGCAGCTTGGCCGAGACAGGGGGCTGGAACACTGAAGCTTTCTTT. Its translation is CASSLAETGGWNTEAFF. The genes are TRBV5-8 and TRBJ1-1; TRBD1 matches 10 bases. The CDR3 runs 17 residues. V shed 0 bases, J shed 1 base, and the junction held 6 bases outside the gene matches. Per the germline V gene, CDR1 is SGHTS and CDR2 is YDEGEE.

V usage is TRBV5-5 and J usage is TRBJ1-4; D is ambiguous. The CDR3 runs to 15 residues. Germline lookup yields CDR1 SGHKS and CDR2 YYEKEE (reference sequence). V dropped 1 base and J dropped 8 bases, with 15 bases sitting between them. Here the CDR3 reads CASSLRTVRSEKLFF. The CDR3 nucleotides read TGTGCCAGCAGCTTGAGAACAGTTAGATCCGAAAAACTGTTTTTT.

Only a few counts were recorded for this clone. The CDR3 coding sequence is TGTGCCAGCGGAACCCTCTCCGAGCAGTACTTC. Protein product: CASGTLSEQYF. The chain carries TRBV27 and TRBJ2-7, with D hard to call. CDR3 length equals 11 residues. V was cut by 8 bases and J by 6 bases, with 11 bases left in between. CDR1 and CDR2 from the germline V gene are MNHEY and SMNVEV (reference sequence).

The sample holds a few counts of this clone. The chain has TRBV10-1 and TRBJ2-7; D is perhaps TRBD1 (7 bases). This CDR3 region has 14 residues. Trimming pared 4 bases from V and 0 bases from J, leaving 10 bases between. Germline V gives CDR1 WNHNN, CDR2 SYGVQD (reference sequence). CDR3 in amino acids: CASSAGGSSYEQYF. In DNA form, the CDR3 reads TGCGCCAGCAGTGCAGGGGGGAGCTCCTACGAGCAGTACTTC.

The genes are TRBV25-1 and TRBJ1-3, with 10 bases that match TRBD1. This CDR3 region has 17 residues. V was pared by 5 bases and J by 2 bases, with 9 bases of the junction left unmatched. CDR1 is MGHDK and CDR2 is SYGVNS in the germline V gene. CDR3 loop: CASSPFPGTGAGNTIYF. DNA for the CDR3: TGTGCCAGCAGTCCGTTCCCCGGGACAGGGGCTGGAAACACCATATATTTT.

The chain combines TRBV7-6 with TRBJ1-1; D is perhaps TRBD1 (5 bases). CDR1 is SGHVS, CDR2 FNYEAQ, per germline. The germline V and J ends were trimmed by 5 bases and 3 bases, with 10 bases remaining between them. The CDR3 runs to 13 residues. The CDR3 region is CASSRMGDTEAFF. Written as DNA, the CDR3 is TGTGCCAGCAGCCGTATGGGGGACACTGAAGCTTTCTTT.

This clone was observed once. The V call is TRBV2, the J call TRBJ1-5, with D maybe TRBD1 (5 bases). The CDR3 spans 15 residues. V lost 5 bases to trimming and J lost 4 bases, with 15 bases between them. Germline V CDR1 and CDR2: SNHLY, FYNNEI. In DNA, the CDR3 is TGTGCCAGCAGTCGAGGGGAGACTAGGAATCAGCCCCAGCATTTT. This codes for CASSRGETRNQPQHF.

The chain links TRBV5-4 to TRBJ2-1, with 7 nucleotides matching TRBD1. The CDR3 loop spans 12 amino acids. CDR1 is SGHNT, CDR2 YYREEE, per germline (reference sequence). J lost 7 bases, V lost 3 bases, and 1 base had no gene match. The CDR3 DNA follows: TGTGCCAGCAGCTCGGGACAGAATGAGCAGTTCTTC. Translated: CASSSGQNEQFF. Full variable domain (outside the CDR3, taken from reference TRBV5-4 and TRBJ2-1): ETGVTQSPTHLIKTRGQQVTLRCSSQSGHNTVSWYQQALGQGPQFIFQYYREEENGRGNFPPRFSGLQFPNYSSELNVNALELDDSALYLCASSSGQNEQFFGPGTRLTVL.

This rearrangement joins TRBV27 to TRBJ1-2; possibly TRBD1 for D (5 bases). V shed 3 bases and J shed 3 bases, with 20 bases lying between them. CDR1 MNHEY and CDR2 SMNVEV come from the germline V gene (reference sequence). CDR3 length: 17 residues. The CDR3 sequence: CASSFTGVGGTDYGYTF. DNA for the CDR3: TGTGCCAGCAGTTTCACCGGAGTTGGTGGGACTGACTATGGCTACACCTTC.

This chain uses TRBV5-4 with TRBJ1-3, with D perhaps TRBD1 (6 bases). The V gene's germline CDR1 is SGHNT and CDR2 YYREEE (reference sequence). There are 16 residues in the CDR3. V lost 3 bases and J lost 0, with 13 bases in between. Here the CDR3 DNA reads TGTGCCAGCAGCTGGGGGGACATCCTCTCTGGAAACACCATATATTTT. Its translation: CASSWGDILSGNTIYF.

V gene TRBV2 combines with J gene TRBJ2-3, with D tentatively TRBD2 (5 bases). The CDR3 is 15 amino acids. Germline CDR1 SNHLY, CDR2 FYNNEI. The germline V and J ends were trimmed by 9 bases and 6 bases, with 22 bases remaining between them. The CDR3 sequence: CASKGTVGRGDTQYF. The DNA for the CDR3 is TGTGCCAGTAAGGGAACAGTGGGTAGAGGGGATACGCAGTATTTT. Full variable domain (outside the CDR3, taken from reference TRBV2 and TRBJ2-3): EPEVTQTPSHQVTQMGQEVILRCVPISNHLYFYWYRQILGQKVEFLVSFYNNEISEKSEIFDDQFSVERPDGSNFTLKIRSTKLEDSAMYFCASKGTVGRGDTQYFGPGTRLTVL.

The table lists this clone with a few counts. The chain recombines TRBV15 with TRBJ2-3; TRBD2 matches at 9 bases. Trimming removed 3 bases from V and 1 base from J; junction bases left unmatched: 2. In germline, CDR1 is LNHNV, CDR2 YYDKDF (reference sequence). CDR3 size: 15 residues. As DNA, the CDR3 is TGTGCCACCAGCAGTAGCGGGAGAGGCACAGATACGCAGTATTTT. Residues: CATSSSGRGTDTQYF.

The rearrangement uses TRBV6-1 and TRBJ1-5; 9 bases map to TRBD1. Per germline, CDR1 MNHNS and CDR2 SASEGT. V was clipped by 8 bases and J by 10 bases; unmatched bases: 9. The CDR3 has 13 amino acids. The CDR3 protein is CASAGTGTRPQHF. CDR3 coding DNA: TGTGCCAGCGCCGGGACAGGGACTCGTCCCCAGCATTTT.

The chain combines TRBV6-1 with TRBJ2-7, with TRBD1 as a possible D gene (5 bases). Germline V gene sequence: CDR1 MNHNS, CDR2 SASEGT. V gave up 3 bases and J gave up 6 bases, with 15 bases separating them. This CDR3 is 14 amino acids long. The CDR3, as DNA: TGTGCCAGCAGTGATCGGACACCGCCTGTCGAGCAGTACTTC. Its translation: CASSDRTPPVEQYF.

This chain uses TRBV7-6 with TRBJ2-7; a weak D match, TRBD2 (5 bases). Trimming took 5 bases from V and 9 from J, leaving 17 bases between them. Germline CDR1 and CDR2: SGHVS and FNYEAQ. The CDR3 covers 13 residues. The CDR3 DNA follows: TGTGCCAGCAGCACAAGCGGATGGGGTGGGCAGTACTTC. Its translation: CASSTSGWGGQYF.

The J gene is TRBJ2-2, the V gene TRBV11-2; maybe TRBD1 (6 bases). CDR1 SGHAT and CDR2 FQNNGV come from the germline V gene. The CDR3 spans 16 residues. V was trimmed by 5 bases and J by 0 bases, leaving 13 bases between them. The CDR3 spells CASSTGILANTGELFF. In DNA, the CDR3 is TGTGCCAGCAGCACAGGGATCCTCGCGAACACCGGGGAGCTGTTTTTT.

The rearrangement joins TRBV19 to TRBJ1-2; the D is unclear. Trimming pared 7 bases from V and 8 bases from J, leaving 23 bases between. CDR1 is LNHDA and CDR2 is SQIVND in the germline V gene (reference sequence). The CDR3 loop spans 15 amino acids. The CDR3 DNA follows: TGTGCCAGTACTACCGGTACAAGTGCGAAAAGAGGCTACACCTTC. This sequence encodes CASTTGTSAKRGYTF. Full variable domain (missing parts from reference TRBV19 and TRBJ1-2): DGGITQSPKYLFRKEGQNVTLSCEQNLNHDAMYWYRQDPGQGLRLIYYSQIVNDFQKGDIAEGYSVSREKKESFPLTVTSAQKNPTAFYLCASTTGTSAKRGYTFGSGTRLTVV.

The rearrangement joins TRBV10-3 to TRBJ1-2, with D possibly TRBD1 on 6 matching bases. The CDR3 is made up of 14 amino acids. Looked up from germline, CDR1 is ENHRY and CDR2 is SYGVKD. Deletions cut 4 bases from V and 2 bases from J, with 11 bases between. DNA of the CDR3: TGTGCCATCAGTGGGACCACAGGGAACTATGGCTACACCTTC. This sequence encodes CAISGTTGNYGYTF.

There are a few counts of this clone. The V and J genes are TRBV19 and TRBJ1-3; tentatively, D is TRBD1 (6 bases). Trimming shortened V by 5 bases and J by 4 bases, and 18 bases separated the two germline ends. CDR1 is LNHDA and CDR2 is SQIVND in the germline V gene (reference sequence). The CDR3 length is 16 residues. Here the CDR3 DNA reads TGTGCCAGTAGTGGCAGCAGGGACGGGGGCGGAAACACCATATATTTT. This translates into CASSGSRDGGGNTIYF. Based on the CDR3 plus reference TRBV19 and TRBJ1-3, the full variable domain is DGGITQSPKYLFRKEGQNVTLSCEQNLNHDAMYWYRQDPGQGLRLIYYSQIVNDFQKGDIAEGYSVSREKKESFPLTVTSAQKNPTAFYLCASSGSRDGGGNTIYFGEGSWLTVV.

The V and J genes are TRBV6-1 and TRBJ1-6, with D perhaps TRBD1 (6 bases). Trimming shortened V by 4 bases and J by 2 bases, and 21 bases separated the two germline ends. The CDR3 sequence is 19 residues long. Germline V gene data show CDR1 as MNHNS and CDR2 as SASEGT. CDR3 nucleotide sequence: TGTGCCAGCAGTGTCCTTGGCCGTAAAGGGGGTACCTATAATTCACCCCTCCACTTT. Residues: CASSVLGRKGGTYNSPLHF.

The chain carries TRBV27 and TRBJ1-5; 7 bases are shared with TRBD1. V dropped 7 bases and J dropped 0; count of bases not matched to a gene: 6. CDR3 length equals 15 residues. Per the germline V gene, CDR1 is MNHEY and CDR2 is SMNVEV (reference sequence). The CDR3 sequence is CASTRDSLSNQPQHF. CDR3 DNA sequence: TGTGCCAGCACCCGGGACAGCCTTAGCAATCAGCCCCAGCATTTT.

The chain combines TRBV4-1 with TRBJ2-3; no definite D call. This CDR3 has 16 amino acids. Germline CDR1 reads MGHRA; CDR2 reads YSYEKL. V was shortened by 4 bases and J by 0 bases, with 14 bases between the two germline ends. The CDR3 loop reads CASSRGGAASTDTQYF. CDR3 sequence (DNA): TGCGCCAGCAGCCGAGGTGGCGCTGCTAGCACAGATACGCAGTATTTT.

The chain is built from TRBV19 and TRBJ2-3, with D uncertain. Deletions cut 7 bases from V and 5 bases from J, with 4 bases between. The CDR3 is 10 amino acids. The germline V gene encodes CDR1 LNHDA and CDR2 SQIVND (reference sequence). The CDR3 coding sequence is TGTGCCAGTATAGAAGATACGCAGTATTTT. As protein: CASIEDTQYF.

This clone was found once. The chain has TRBV29-1 and TRBJ2-5; no clear D gene. V was cut by 2 bases and J by 5 bases, with 15 bases left in between. Germline lookup yields CDR1 SQVTM and CDR2 ANQGSEA. CDR3 size: 14 residues. The CDR3 nucleotides read TGCAGCGTTGAAAAAGGGCGGACGTGGGAGACCCAGTACTTC. As protein: CSVEKGRTWETQYF.

Details on this clone: At one boundary the junction diverges from the germline segment, which might be a read error. The rearrangement uses TRBV10-1 and TRBJ2-1; the match to TRBD2 covers 9 bases. The CDR3 is 16 amino acids. CDR1 and CDR2 (germline): WNHNN, SYGVQD (reference sequence). The CDR3 region is CTSSEKGGLARNEQFF. CDR3 nucleotides: TGCACCAGCAGCGAAAAAGGCGGACTAGCGAGGAATGAGCAGTTCTTC.

The chain links TRBV15 to TRBJ2-2, with D possibly matching TRBD2 (5 bases). The germline CDR1 and CDR2 sequences are LNHNV and YYDKDF (reference sequence). V was pared by 0 bases and J by 6 bases, with 8 bases between. The CDR3 extends over 14 amino acids. Here the CDR3 reads CATSRDGSSGELFF. The DNA of the CDR3 is TGTGCCACCAGCAGAGATGGGAGTTCCGGGGAGCTGTTTTTT.

The J gene is TRBJ1-2, the V gene TRBV29-1; 9 positions match TRBD1. The V segment lost 7 bases and the J segment 6 bases; nucleotides outside the gene matches: 3. The CDR3 covers 11 residues. Germline values: CDR1 SQVTM, CDR2 ANQGSEA. In DNA form, the CDR3 reads TGCAGCGCCGGACAGGGGAATGGCTACACCTTC. Translated: CSAGQGNGYTF.